These 6 T cell receptor beta chains came from one sample sequenced in a study of control samples from healthy donors and cancer patients. Sequenced by immunoSEQ multiplex PCR; TCRdb stores in-frame clones only, minus some. Of about 40,000 clones in the sample, approximately 90% are singletons; the top ten hold around 3.6%. The specimen was blood. Receptor source: a woman aged 45-60 years in good health.

V usage is TRBV7-9 and J usage is TRBJ2-4; D is possibly TRBD1 or TRBD2 (5 bases each). Trimming took 5 bases from V and 0 from J, leaving 14 bases between them. The V gene's germline CDR1 is SEHNR and CDR2 FQNEAQ (reference sequence). This CDR3 region has 16 residues. CDR3 in amino acids: CASSPAGTGAKNIQYF. The CDR3 DNA is TGTGCCAGCAGCCCAGCCGGGACGGGAGCCAAAAACATTCAGTACTTC.

This chain connects TRBV7-2 to TRBJ2-1; D possibly corresponds to TRBD1 (6 bases). V was clipped by 3 bases and J by 7 bases, with 7 bases between them. Germline CDR1 and CDR2: SGHTA and FQGNSA. The CDR3 has 12 amino acids. As DNA, the CDR3 is TGTGCCAGCAGCTTTCAGGGGAATGAGCAGTTCTTC. Protein product: CASSFQGNEQFF.

The chain recombines TRBV28 with TRBJ2-5, with 12 bases aligning to TRBD2. The CDR3 totals 15 residues. Germline trimming cut 6 bases from V and 5 bases from J; bases unmatched to any gene: 7. Germline V CDR1 and CDR2: MDHEN, SYDVKM. CDR3 sequence reads: CASSPASGGDETQYF. The CDR3, as DNA: TGTGCCAGCAGCCCAGCTAGCGGGGGGGATGAGACCCAGTACTTC.

The rearrangement links TRBV2 to TRBJ1-6, with 9 nucleotides matching TRBD1. Germline CDR1 and CDR2: SNHLY and FYNNEI. With 6 bases clipped from V and 9 bases from J, the junction kept 3 bases outside the gene matches. This CDR3 comprises 13 residues. CDR3 region: CASRGDRASPLHF. The CDR3, as DNA: TGTGCCAGCAGGGGGGACAGGGCTTCACCCCTCCACTTT.

The gene calls are TRBV15 and TRBJ1-2; D remains ambiguous. With 0 bases removed from V and 7 bases from J, the gap between germline ends came to 18 bases. The V gene's germline CDR1 is LNHNV and CDR2 YYDKDF (reference sequence). The CDR3 is made up of 16 amino acids. In DNA, the CDR3 is TGTGCCACCAGCAGAGACCCCCTTTCCCTTCTTGGTGGCTACACCTTC. Amino acids: CATSRDPLSLLGGYTF.

J is TRBJ1-1 and V is TRBV10-3; possibly TRBD1 for D (5 bases). CDR1 and CDR2 (germline): ENHRY, SYGVKD. Trimming cost V 6 bases and J 5 bases, with 13 bases left between them. The CDR3 is 13 amino acids. The CDR3 spells CAIRETGGTEAFF. The DNA for the CDR3 is TGTGCCATCAGGGAGACGGGGGGGACTGAAGCTTTCTTT.